This TCR beta chain was sequenced in a study of blood T cells in healthy people across ages. Overall study findings and caveats: Per million T cells, the diversity of TCR beta decreased roughly linearly as age advanced. Those diversity estimates obtained from one million T cells were thought to be underestimates.

Trimming cost V 6 bases and J 7 bases; bases outside gene matches: 7. This CDR3 spans 13 amino acids. The germline gives CDR1 DFQATT, CDR2 SNEGSKA (reference sequence). A second PCR of 7 to 11 cycles used a sample-barcoded 5' primer and a J-beta primer mix. TCRdb reprocessed the 5' RACE reads with MiXCR, giving one entry per CDR3 protein. The sample shows under 2,000,000 distinct CDR3 sequences, less than 50% of them seen only once. On this clonotype itself: Its antigen is not identified.

The source is a woman aged 40 to 50 in good health. The sample comprised blood. V gene TRBV20-1 combines with J gene TRBJ2-1; TRBD2 matches at 9 bases. The DNA of the CDR3 is TGCAGTGCCACTAAAGCGGGGGGAAATGAGCAGTTCTTC. Encoded protein: CSATKAGGNEQFF.